The T cell receptor beta chain described here comes from a study of blood T cell repertoires in COVID-19. For the study at large: T cells, B-cell-depleted T cells, or PBMCs provided the cDNA or gDNA that served as material.

Only in-frame clones appear in the TCRdb table, and some are missing; sequencing was by immunoSEQ multiplex PCR. Of about 190,000 clones detected, over 75% appear once; the ten largest clones hold about 25%. In germline, CDR1 is SGHNT, CDR2 YYREEE (reference sequence). This CDR3 has 15 amino acids. V was clipped by 0 bases and J by 3 bases, with 7 bases between them. This chain joins TRBV5-4 and TRBJ1-6; D is undetermined. This clonotype originated in a woman in her 70s with acute or convalescent COVID-19. Material: peripheral blood. The chain's CDR3 is CASSLGTGYNSPLHF. Here the CDR3 DNA reads TGTGCCAGCAGCTTGGGAACGGGCTATAATTCACCCCTCCACTTT.